The next 7 T cell receptor beta chains were all read from a single sample in a study of blood T cell repertoires in COVID-19. Clones were read by immunoSEQ multiplex PCR, and TCRdb kept only the in-frame ones, dropping some. The sample lists about 300,000 clones; around 90% were seen once. Material: peripheral blood. The receptors were sampled from a young man who had recovered from COVID-19.

This sequence joins TRBV7-3 and TRBJ2-3; D call uncertain. CDR1 is SGHTA, CDR2 FQGTGA, per germline. V lost 5 bases, J lost 3 bases, and 18 bases lay in between. The CDR3 runs to 16 residues. The CDR3 DNA reads as TGTGCCAGCAGCCTTATAGGCGGAGCAGATACAGATACGCAGTATTTT. Translated: CASSLIGGADTDTQYF.

This clone appeared once. The sample holds other DNA sequences that translate to the same CDR3. The V and J genes are TRBV5-1 and TRBJ1-1; TRBD1 matches at 7 bases. CDR3 size: 14 residues. Trimming removed 2 bases from V and 1 base from J; junction bases left unmatched: 2. Per the germline V gene, CDR1 is SGHRS and CDR2 is YFSETQ. CDR3 sequence reads: CASSLQGPNTEAFF. CDR3 bases: TGCGCCAGCAGCTTACAGGGGCCGAACACTGAAGCTTTCTTT.

The genes are TRBV18 and TRBJ1-2; D not certain. There are 17 residues in the CDR3. Between the trimmed V and J ends, which lost 3 bases and 4 bases, there was a span of 21 bases. The germline gives CDR1 KGHSH, CDR2 LQKENI. This chain's CDR3 is CASSPALHEGAAYGYTF. CDR3 sequence (DNA): TGTGCCAGCTCACCCGCCTTACACGAGGGAGCGGCCTATGGCTACACCTTC.

The chain combines TRBV7-2 with TRBJ2-6; 10 nucleotides match TRBD2. Germline CDR1 is SGHTA and CDR2 is FQGNSA. The trim removed 3 bases at V and 0 bases at J, leaving 2 bases unmatched. The CDR3 has 17 residues. DNA for the CDR3: TGTGCCAGCAGCTTCAGCGGGGGGGCCTCTGGGGCCAACGTCCTGACTTTC. Encoded protein: CASSFSGGASGANVLTF.

This clone was observed once. This chain uses TRBV4-1 with TRBJ2-2, with a weak D call TRBD1 (6 bases). The germline V gene has CDR1 MGHRA and CDR2 YSYEKL. The length of the CDR3 is 17 residues. V lost 1 base to trimming and J lost 1 base, with 13 bases between them. The CDR3 nucleotides are TGCGCCAGCAGCCAAGTTCTTTCACAGGGGAACACCGGGGAGCTGTTTTTT. Translated: CASSQVLSQGNTGELFF.

The chain uses TRBV6-5 and TRBJ1-5, with 8 bases matching TRBD1. This CDR3 spans 15 amino acids. The V and J ends lost 6 bases and 7 bases, in that order; junction bases with no gene match: 11. Germline CDR1 is MNHEY and CDR2 is SVGAGI. The CDR3 sequence is CASSPATGVGQPQHF. The CDR3 DNA reads as TGTGCCAGCAGCCCCGCGACAGGGGTCGGACAGCCCCAGCATTTT.

The chain has TRBV19 and TRBJ2-3, with TRBD2 matching 8 bases. This CDR3 contains 16 residues. CDR1 LNHDA and CDR2 SQIVND come from the germline V gene (reference sequence). With 2 bases clipped from V and 0 bases from J, the junction kept 4 bases outside the gene matches. This CDR3 reads CASSIPPSGSTDTQYF. The CDR3 nucleotides read TGTGCCAGTAGTATACCACCTAGCGGGAGCACAGATACGCAGTATTTT.